The clone carrying this T cell receptor beta chain was found a few times. The antigen remains undetermined. The entry originates in a study of CD8 T cells in ankylosing spondylitis. Study-wide results and limits: Reported data indicate significant enrichment of disease-linked clones within matched ankylosing spondylitis synovial fluid. Disease-linked clones were found to be CD8+ and relatively rare in peripheral blood.

It was by quantitative 5'-RACE with molecular barcodes that TCR beta libraries were made. Each CDR3 protein is one row after TCRdb ran MiXCR on the 5' RACE reads. The sample has about 360,000 distinct CDR3 sequences; roughly 20% are singletons. CDR3 length equals 13 residues. Germline V lookup: CDR1 SQVTM, CDR2 ANQGSEA. The J segment lost 3 bases and the V segment lost 5 bases, leaving 5 bases of the junction unmatched. The sample consisted of blood, either unsorted or a sorted T cell fraction (not recorded which). The chain uses TRBV29-1 and TRBJ1-2; 8 bases agree with TRBD1. This sequence was found in a male donor with ankylosing spondylitis or in good health (not recorded which). For the CDR3, the DNA is TGCAGCGTTTTCCCGGGACAGGACTATGGCTACACCTTC. This gives the protein CSVFPGQDYGYTF.